This T cell receptor beta chain was documented in a study of cytomegalovirus exposure and HLA in healthy donors. The germline V gene encodes CDR1 MNHEY and CDR2 SMNVEV (reference sequence). The CDR3 has 14 residues. V shed 2 bases and J shed 4 bases, with 12 bases lying between them. The PCR contained 60 Vbeta and 13 Jbeta primers. The method was immunoSEQ multiplex PCR; TCRdb's version includes in-frame clones alone and lacks a portion of them. In total, the table holds 200,000 to 250,000 clones. Sequencing was performed on PBMCs. The chain links TRBV27 to TRBJ2-7; D is unresolved. The TCR comes from a girl between 2 and 10 years old in good health and CMV-seropositive. The CDR3 loop is CASSLAPPGYEQYF. DNA for the CDR3: TGTGCCAGCAGTTTAGCCCCTCCGGGTTACGAGCAGTACTTC.